What follows describes a single TCR beta chain. This entry comes from a study of cytomegalovirus exposure and HLA in healthy donors. It was with 60 Vbeta and 13 Jbeta primers that the PCR ran. This table comes from immunoSEQ multiplex PCR, and its TCRdb copy is limited to in-frame clones, with some not included. The profile shows approximately 160,000 clones, almost 80% of them singletons. V gave up 2 bases and J gave up 2 bases, with 18 bases separating them. This CDR3 has 17 residues. CDR1 and CDR2 from the germline V gene are MNHEY and SMNVEV (reference sequence). V and J are TRBV27 and TRBJ1-1, with a tentative D call TRBD1 (5 bases). The sequencing input was PBMCs. The receptor was derived from a man between 18 and 29 years old in good health and CMV-seropositive. The CDR3 DNA follows: TGTGCCAGCAGTTTAATTCGGGGCGCGGGGCGAAACACTGAAGCTTTCTTT. This gives the protein CASSLIRGAGRNTEAFF.